This T cell receptor (beta chain) was sequenced in a study of cytomegalovirus exposure and HLA in healthy donors. Whole-study findings and limits: Roughly uniform depth of sequencing across donors was assumed in presence/absence analyses. Reportedly, HLA-A and HLA-B alleles of most subjects were accurately predicted from TCR beta. Later, TCR association rates were found to vary by HLA locus, highest for DRB1 and lowest for HLA-C.

This clone has a handful of counts. Its antigen is still unknown. A junction boundary mismatches the germline segment, possibly from a read error. Germline V gives CDR1 SEHNR, CDR2 FQNEAQ (reference sequence). CDR3 length equals 12 residues. The PCR contained 60 Vbeta and 13 Jbeta primers. Original processing notes: Among the unique TCR beta chains that a later analysis counted, about 79 million in all, 10 million to 11 million were shared. Produced via immunoSEQ multiplex PCR; TCRdb's table is partial and in-frame only. V, J and clone size reflect that table, while D and trimming were determined from the DNA. The sample lists some 200,000 clones; roughly nine tenths were seen once.

The clonotype comes from a girl under three years old in good health and CMV-seronegative. The V gene is TRBV7-9, the J gene TRBJ2-7, with D uncertain. Sequencing was carried out using PBMCs. CDR3 protein: CSSSFGLVEQYF. The CDR3 coding sequence is TGTTCCAGCAGCTTTGGCCTGGTCGAGCAGTACTTC. Based on the CDR3 plus reference TRBV7-9 and TRBJ2-7, the full variable domain is DTGVSQNPRHKITKRGQNVTFRCDPISEHNRLYWYRQTLGQGPEFLTYFQNEAQLEKSRLLSDRFSAERPKGSFSTLEIQRTEQGDSAMYLCSSSFGLVEQYFGPGTRLTVT.